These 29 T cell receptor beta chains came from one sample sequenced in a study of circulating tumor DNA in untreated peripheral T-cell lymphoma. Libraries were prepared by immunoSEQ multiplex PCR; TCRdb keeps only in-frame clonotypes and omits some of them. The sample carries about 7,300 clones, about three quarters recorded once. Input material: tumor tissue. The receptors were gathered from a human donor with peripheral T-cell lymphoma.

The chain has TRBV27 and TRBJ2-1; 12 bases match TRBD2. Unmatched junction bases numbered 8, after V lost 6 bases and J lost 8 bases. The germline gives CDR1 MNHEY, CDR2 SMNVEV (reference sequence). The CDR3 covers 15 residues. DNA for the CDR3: TGTGCCAGCAGCTTCCGACTAGCGGGAGAGGATGAGCAGTTCTTC. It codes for CASSFRLAGEDEQFF.

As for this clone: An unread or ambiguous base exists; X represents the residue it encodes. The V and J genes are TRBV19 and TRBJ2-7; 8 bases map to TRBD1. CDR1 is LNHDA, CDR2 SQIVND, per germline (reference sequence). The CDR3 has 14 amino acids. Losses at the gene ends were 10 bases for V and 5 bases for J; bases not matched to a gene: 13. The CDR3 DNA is TGTGCCACCTCCGGACAGGGTTTTATCYACGAGCAGTACTTC. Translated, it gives CATSGQGFIXEQYF.

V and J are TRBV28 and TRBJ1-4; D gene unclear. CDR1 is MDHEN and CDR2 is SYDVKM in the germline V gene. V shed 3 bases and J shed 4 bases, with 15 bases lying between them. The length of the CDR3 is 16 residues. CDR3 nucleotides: TGTGCCAGCAGTTTGGCAGCCCAAGTAATTAATGAAAAACTGTTTTTT. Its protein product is CASSLAAQVINEKLFF.

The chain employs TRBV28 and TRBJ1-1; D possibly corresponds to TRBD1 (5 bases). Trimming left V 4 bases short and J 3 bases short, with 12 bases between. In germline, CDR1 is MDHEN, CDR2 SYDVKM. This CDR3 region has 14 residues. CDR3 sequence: CASSSRGRYTEAFF. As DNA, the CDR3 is TGTGCCAGCAGTTCTCGGGGGAGGTACACTGAAGCTTTCTTT.

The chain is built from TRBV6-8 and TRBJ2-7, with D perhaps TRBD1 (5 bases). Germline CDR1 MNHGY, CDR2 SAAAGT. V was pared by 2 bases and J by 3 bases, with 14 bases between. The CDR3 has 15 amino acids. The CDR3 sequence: CASSYMLGQGYEQYF. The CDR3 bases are TGTGCCAGCAGTTACATGCTCGGCCAGGGCTACGAGCAGTACTTC.

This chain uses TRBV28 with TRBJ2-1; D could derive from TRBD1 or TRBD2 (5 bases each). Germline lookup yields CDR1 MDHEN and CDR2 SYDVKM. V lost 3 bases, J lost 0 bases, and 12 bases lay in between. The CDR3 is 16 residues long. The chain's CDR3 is CASSLWGRSSYNEQFF. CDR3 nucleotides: TGTGCCAGCAGTTTGTGGGGACGGAGCTCCTACAATGAGCAGTTCTTC. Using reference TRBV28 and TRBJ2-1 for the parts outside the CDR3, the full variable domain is DVKVTQSSRYLVKRTGEKVFLECVQDMDHENMFWYRQDPGLGLRLIYFSYDVKMKEKGDIPEGYSVSREKKERFSLILESASTNQTSMYLCASSLWGRSSYNEQFFGPGTRLTVL.

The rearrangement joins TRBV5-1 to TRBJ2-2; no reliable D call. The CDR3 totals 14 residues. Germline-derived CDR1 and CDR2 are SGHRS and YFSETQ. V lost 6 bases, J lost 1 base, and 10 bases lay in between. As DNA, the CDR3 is TGCGCCAGCACTCTTGAGGAGAACACCGGGGAGCTGTTTTTT. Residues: CASTLEENTGELFF.

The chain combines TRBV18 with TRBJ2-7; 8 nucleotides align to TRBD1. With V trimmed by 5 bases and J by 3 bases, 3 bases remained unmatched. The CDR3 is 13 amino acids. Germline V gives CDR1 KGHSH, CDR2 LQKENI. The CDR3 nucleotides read TGTGCCAGCTCAGCGACAGGGGACTACGAGCAGTACTTC. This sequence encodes CASSATGDYEQYF.

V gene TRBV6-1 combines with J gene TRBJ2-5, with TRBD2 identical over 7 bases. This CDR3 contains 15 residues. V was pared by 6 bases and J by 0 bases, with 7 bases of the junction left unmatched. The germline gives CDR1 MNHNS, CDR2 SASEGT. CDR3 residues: CASSELAPYQETQYF. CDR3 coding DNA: TGTGCCAGCAGCGAACTAGCGCCGTACCAAGAGACCCAGTACTTC.

CDR3 protein: CASRGPGVSTDTQYF. CDR3 bases: TGTGCCAGCAGGGGGCCGGGGGTGAGCACAGATACGCAGTATTTT. The chain employs TRBV25-1 and TRBJ2-3, with a tentative D call TRBD2 (6 bases). V dropped 6 bases and J dropped 0 bases, with 13 bases sitting between them. Germline CDR1 MGHDK, CDR2 SYGVNS. This CDR3 comprises 15 residues.

For the CDR3, the DNA is TGTGCCAGCAGAGAAGCGCCGGGACTAGCGATCGGGGAGCTGTTTTTT. Translating it yields CASREAPGLAIGELFF. This chain joins TRBV11-3 and TRBJ2-2; 10 positions agree with TRBD2. In germline, CDR1 is SGHNT, CDR2 YENEEA. Trimming cost V 6 bases and J 7 bases; bases outside gene matches: 11. CDR3 length: 16 residues.

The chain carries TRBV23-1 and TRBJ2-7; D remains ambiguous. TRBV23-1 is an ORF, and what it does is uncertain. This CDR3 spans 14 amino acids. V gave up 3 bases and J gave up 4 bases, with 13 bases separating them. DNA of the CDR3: TGCGCCAGCAGTCACCTGATAATGAGTTACGAGCAGTACTTC. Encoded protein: CASSHLIMSYEQYF.

The CDR3 region is CASSAGQRNTIYF. The CDR3 DNA reads TGTGCCAGTAGCGCGGGACAAAGAAACACCATATATTTT. This rearrangement joins TRBV19 to TRBJ1-3, with D tentatively TRBD1 (6 bases). The CDR3 runs 13 residues. V was shortened by 6 bases and J by 5 bases, with 11 bases between the two germline ends. Germline assignment: CDR1 LNHDA and CDR2 SQIVND (reference sequence).

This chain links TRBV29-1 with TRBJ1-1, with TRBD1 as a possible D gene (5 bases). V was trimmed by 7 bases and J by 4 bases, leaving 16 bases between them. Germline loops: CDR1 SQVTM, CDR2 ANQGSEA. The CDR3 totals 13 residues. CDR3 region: CSARAGGGTEAFF. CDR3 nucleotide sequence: TGCAGCGCTCGCGCGGGGGGAGGCACTGAAGCTTTCTTT.

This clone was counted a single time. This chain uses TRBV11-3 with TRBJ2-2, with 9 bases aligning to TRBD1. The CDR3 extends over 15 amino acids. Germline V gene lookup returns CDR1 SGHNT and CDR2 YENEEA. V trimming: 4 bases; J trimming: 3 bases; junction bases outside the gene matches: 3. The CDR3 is CASSSTGGHTGELFF. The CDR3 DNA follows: TGTGCCAGCAGCTCCACAGGGGGCCACACCGGGGAGCTGTTTTTT. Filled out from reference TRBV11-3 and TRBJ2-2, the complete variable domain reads EAGVVQSPRYKIIEKKQPVAFWCNPISGHNTLYWYLQNLGQGPELLIRYENEEAVDDSQLPKDRFSAERLKGVDSTLKIQPAELGDSAVYLCASSSTGGHTGELFFGEGSRLTVL.

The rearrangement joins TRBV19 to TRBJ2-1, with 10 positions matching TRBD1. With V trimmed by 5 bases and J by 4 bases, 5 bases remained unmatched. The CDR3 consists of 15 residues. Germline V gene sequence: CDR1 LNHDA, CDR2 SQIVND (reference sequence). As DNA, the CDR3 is TGTGCCAGTAGTGAGGTGGGACAGGGGTACAATGAGCAGTTCTTC. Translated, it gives CASSEVGQGYNEQFF.

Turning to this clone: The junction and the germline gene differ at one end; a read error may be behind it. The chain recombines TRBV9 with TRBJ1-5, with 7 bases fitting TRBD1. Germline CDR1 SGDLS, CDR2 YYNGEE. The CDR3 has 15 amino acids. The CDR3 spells CASSPGGRANQPQHF. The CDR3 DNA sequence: TGTGCCAGCAGTCCAGGGGGGAGAGCCAATCAGCCCCAACATTTT.

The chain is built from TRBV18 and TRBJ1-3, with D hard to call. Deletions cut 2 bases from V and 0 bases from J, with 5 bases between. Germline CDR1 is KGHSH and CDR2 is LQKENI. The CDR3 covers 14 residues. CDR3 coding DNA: TGTGCCAGCTCACCAGTGGGCTCTGGAAACACCATATATTTT. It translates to CASSPVGSGNTIYF.

The CDR3 nucleotides are TGTGCCAGCAGTTTCGGGGGGGCTAATGAAAAACTGTTTTTT. Its translation: CASSFGGANEKLFF. The chain is built from TRBV28 and TRBJ1-4, with a weak D call TRBD1 (5 bases). Germline V gene lookup returns CDR1 MDHEN and CDR2 SYDVKM. The CDR3 length is 14 residues. Trimming took 3 bases from V and 3 from J, leaving 8 bases between them.

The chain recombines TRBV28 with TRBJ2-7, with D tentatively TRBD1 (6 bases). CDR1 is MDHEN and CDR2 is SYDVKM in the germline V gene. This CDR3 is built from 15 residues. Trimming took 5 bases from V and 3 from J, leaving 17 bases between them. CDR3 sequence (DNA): TGTGCCAGCAGTCCAGGGGACAAACTATTCTACGAGCAGTACTTC. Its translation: CASSPGDKLFYEQYF.

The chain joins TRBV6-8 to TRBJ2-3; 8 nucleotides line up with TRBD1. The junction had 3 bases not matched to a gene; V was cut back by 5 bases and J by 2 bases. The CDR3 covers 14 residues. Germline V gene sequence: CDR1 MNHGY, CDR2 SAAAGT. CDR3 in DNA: TGTGCCAGCAGTGCGGACAGGGCCACAGATACGCAGTATTTT. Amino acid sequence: CASSADRATDTQYF.

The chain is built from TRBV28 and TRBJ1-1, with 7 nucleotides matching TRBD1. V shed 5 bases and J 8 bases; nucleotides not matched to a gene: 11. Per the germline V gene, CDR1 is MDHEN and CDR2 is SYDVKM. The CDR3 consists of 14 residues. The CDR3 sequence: CASSTPTGTKEAFF. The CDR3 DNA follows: TGTGCCAGCAGTACCCCGACAGGGACCAAAGAAGCTTTCTTT.

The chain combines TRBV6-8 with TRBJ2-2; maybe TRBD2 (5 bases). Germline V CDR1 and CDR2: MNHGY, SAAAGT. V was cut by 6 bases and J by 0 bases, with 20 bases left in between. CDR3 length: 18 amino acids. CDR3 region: CASSPGNPPLANTGELFF. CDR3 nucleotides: TGTGCCAGCAGCCCGGGGAACCCACCCCTTGCGAACACCGGGGAGCTGTTTTTT.

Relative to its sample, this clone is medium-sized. The CDR3 nucleotides are TGTGCCAGTAGTCTCAAGACAGGGTCAGCCCAGCATTTT. This sequence encodes CASSLKTGSAQHF. The V and J genes are TRBV19 and TRBJ1-5; 7 nucleotides match TRBD1. V lost 5 bases to trimming and J lost 11 bases; unmatched junction nucleotides: 9. This CDR3 comprises 13 residues. Germline loops: CDR1 LNHDA, CDR2 SQIVND (reference sequence). The whole variable domain, filled in from reference TRBV19 and TRBJ1-5, reads DGGITQSPKYLFRKEGQNVTLSCEQNLNHDAMYWYRQDPGQGLRLIYYSQIVNDFQKGDIAEGYSVSREKKESFPLTVTSAQKNPTAFYLCASSLKTGSAQHFGDGTRLSIL.

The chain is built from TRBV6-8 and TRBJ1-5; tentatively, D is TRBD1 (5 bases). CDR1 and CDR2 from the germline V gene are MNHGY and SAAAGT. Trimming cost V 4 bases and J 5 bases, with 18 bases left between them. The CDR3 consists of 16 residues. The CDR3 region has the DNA TGTGCCAGCAGTTCGGGGAGGGGTCAGGGCGATCAGCCCCAGCATTTT. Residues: CASSSGRGQGDQPQHF.

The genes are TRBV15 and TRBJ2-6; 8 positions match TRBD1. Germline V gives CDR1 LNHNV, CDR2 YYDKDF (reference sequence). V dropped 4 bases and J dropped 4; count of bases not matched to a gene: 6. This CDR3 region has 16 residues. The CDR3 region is CATSTDRGGGANVLTF. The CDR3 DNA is TGTGCCACCAGCACCGACAGGGGAGGAGGGGCCAACGTCCTGACTTTC. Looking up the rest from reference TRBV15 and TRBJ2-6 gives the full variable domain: DAMVIQNPRYQVTQFGKPVTLSCSQTLNHNVMYWYQQKSSQAPKLLFHYYDKDFNNEADTPDNFQSRRPNTSFCFLDIRSPGLGDTAMYLCATSTDRGGGANVLTFGAGSRLTVL.

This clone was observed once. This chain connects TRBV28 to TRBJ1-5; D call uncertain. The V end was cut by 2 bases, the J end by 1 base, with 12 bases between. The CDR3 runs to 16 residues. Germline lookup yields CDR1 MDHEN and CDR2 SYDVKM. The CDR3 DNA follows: TGTGCCAGCAGTTTAACCATGGGATTGAGCAATCAGCCCCAGCATTTT. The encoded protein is CASSLTMGLSNQPQHF.

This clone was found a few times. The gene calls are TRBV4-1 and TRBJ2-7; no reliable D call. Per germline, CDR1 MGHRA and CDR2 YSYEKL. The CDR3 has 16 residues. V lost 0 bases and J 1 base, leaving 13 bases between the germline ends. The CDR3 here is CASSQDPWAVSYEQYF. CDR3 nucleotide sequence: TGCGCCAGCAGCCAAGATCCATGGGCGGTTTCCTACGAGCAGTACTTC.

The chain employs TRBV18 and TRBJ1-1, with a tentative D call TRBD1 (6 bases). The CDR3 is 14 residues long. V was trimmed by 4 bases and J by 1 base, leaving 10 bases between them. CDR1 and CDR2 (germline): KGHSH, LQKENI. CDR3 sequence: CASSQTTGNTEAFF. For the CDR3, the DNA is TGTGCCAGCTCACAGACGACAGGGAACACTGAAGCTTTCTTT.